This passage covers 13 T cell receptor beta chains from one sample sequenced in a study of CD8+CD57+ T cells in acquired aplastic anemia. The use of genomic DNA as template underpinned the TCR beta VDJ and CDR3 profiling. TCRdb re-derived calls from the reads in MiXCR, one entry per CDR3 protein. The sample lists hundreds of thousands of distinct CDR3 sequences, around 30% seen once, with less than 0.85% in the top ten. The authors sequenced patients whose flow cytometry had shown CD8+CD57+ cell expansion. What was sequenced was sorted CD4+, CD8+, or CD8+CD57+ T cells (not recorded which) from PBMCs. The receptors come from a human donor with aplastic anemia.

This clonotype was seen many times. The rearrangement links TRBV7-2 to TRBJ1-4, with 7 bases lining up with TRBD1. V lost 5 bases and J lost 10; bases outside the gene matches: 1. The length of the CDR3 is 11 residues. Germline V gene sequence: CDR1 SGHTA, CDR2 FQGNSA. CDR3 bases: TGTGCCAGCAGCCCAGGGGGAAAACTGTTTTTT. This codes for CASSPGGKLFF.

At least ten counts were recorded for this clonotype. The chain uses TRBV15 and TRBJ1-6, with D hard to call. Between the trimmed V and J ends, which lost 0 bases and 14 bases, there was a span of 14 bases. CDR1 is LNHNV, CDR2 YYDKDF, per germline (reference sequence). CDR3 length equals 14 residues. CDR3 protein: CATSRDHRIGALHF. The CDR3 bases are TGTGCCACCAGCAGAGATCACCGAATTGGAGCCCTCCACTTT. Together with reference TRBV15 and TRBJ1-6, the CDR3 gives the full variable domain: DAMVIQNPRYQVTQFGKPVTLSCSQTLNHNVMYWYQQKSSQAPKLLFHYYDKDFNNEADTPDNFQSRRPNTSFCFLDIRSPGLGDTAMYLCATSRDHRIGALHFGNGTRLTVT.

As for this clonotype: Given a much more abundant clone one base away, this may be a read error. V usage is TRBV29-1 and J usage is TRBJ2-1, with unresolved D. Trimming removed 1 base at V and 10 bases at J, with 11 bases between. This CDR3 has 12 residues. The germline V gene has CDR1 SQVTM and CDR2 ANQGSEA. The CDR3: CSVEVKGGEQFF. The CDR3 nucleotides read TGCAGCGTTGAAGTTAAGGGTGGGGAGCAGTTCTTC.

The rearrangement links TRBV7-3 to TRBJ1-2; 7 bases are shared with TRBD1. The CDR3 runs 15 residues. J was trimmed by 2 bases and V by 5 bases; bases with no gene match: 8. Germline assignment: CDR1 SGHTA and CDR2 FQGTGA. CDR3 nucleotide sequence: TGTGCCAGCAGCCCCTGGACAGGTTTGAACTATGGCTACACCTTC. Its protein is CASSPWTGLNYGYTF.

This clonotype appeared many times. The chain has TRBV29-1 and TRBJ2-7; 8 nucleotides match TRBD2. The CDR3 totals 13 residues. CDR1 is SQVTM and CDR2 is ANQGSEA in the germline V gene. V shed 4 bases, J shed 4 bases, and the junction held 6 bases outside the gene matches. CDR3 DNA: TGCAGCGTTGGTTTTGCGGGAGGTTACGAGCAGTACTTC. Its protein is CSVGFAGGYEQYF.

The CDR3 region is CASSLEWAGTEAFF. The CDR3 region has the DNA TGTGCCAGCAGTTTAGAGTGGGCTGGAACTGAAGCTTTCTTT. The rearrangement joins TRBV12-3 or TRBV12-4 to TRBJ1-1; no firm D call. V lost 1 base, J lost 5 bases, and 11 bases lay in between. The CDR3 contains 14 residues.

V gene TRBV19 combines with J gene TRBJ1-2, with D perhaps matching TRBD1 (6 bases). This CDR3 comprises 13 residues. V dropped 11 bases and J dropped 7 bases, with 20 bases sitting between them. Germline CDR1 and CDR2: LNHDA and SQIVND (reference sequence). CDR3 DNA: TGTGCCGTAGAGGGGGACGGGAAGCGTGGCTACACCTTC. Translated, it gives CAVEGDGKRGYTF. The full variable domain, its missing parts supplied by reference TRBV19 and TRBJ1-2, is DGGITQSPKYLFRKEGQNVTLSCEQNLNHDAMYWYRQDPGQGLRLIYYSQIVNDFQKGDIAEGYSVSREKKESFPLTVTSAQKNPTAFYLCAVEGDGKRGYTFGSGTRLTVV.

Regarding this clonotype: Just one base apart from a much larger clone, this may be a read error. V usage is TRBV2 and J usage is TRBJ2-3, with TRBD2 as a possible D gene (7 bases). Germline V gene sequence: CDR1 SNHLY, CDR2 FYNNEI. This CDR3 is 15 amino acids long. V was pared by 6 bases and J by 8 bases, with 21 bases between. The CDR3 DNA reads TGTGCCAGCAGATCTGGGGGGGCGAGGGCAGGTACGCAGTATTTT. Translating it yields CASRSGGARAGTQYF.

This clonotype was counted many times. The chain has TRBV4-3 and TRBJ1-2; tentatively, D is TRBD1 (6 bases). Germline assignment: CDR1 LGHNA and CDR2 YSLEER. V shed 0 bases and J shed 5 bases, with 16 bases lying between them. The CDR3 covers 16 residues. The CDR3 nucleotides read TGCGCCAGCAGCCAAGACCCCCAACAGGGCACGTATGGCTACACCTTC. This encodes CASSQDPQQGTYGYTF.

The chain has TRBV27 and TRBJ2-7, with D possibly TRBD2 on 5 matching bases. The CDR3 is 14 amino acids. CDR1 MNHEY and CDR2 SMNVEV come from the germline V gene (reference sequence). V lost 1 base, J lost 6 bases, and 13 bases lay in between. The CDR3 sequence: CASSLLGPTSEQYF. The DNA of the CDR3 is TGTGCCAGCAGTTTATTAGGCCCAACTAGCGAGCAGTACTTC.

About this clonotype: The CDR3 does not end in the conserved phenylalanine or tryptophan, so this is likely a read error. The gene calls are TRBV30 and TRBJ1-4, with D possibly being TRBD1 (5 bases). The CDR3 is 15 amino acids. CDR1 GTSNPN and CDR2 SVGIG come from the germline V gene (reference sequence). Between the trimmed V and J ends, which lost 1 base and 8 bases, there was a span of 17 bases. The CDR3 DNA is TGTGCCTGGAGTGCCCGGGGGATGGGTACCGAAAAACTGTTTGTT. Translating gives CAWSARGMGTEKLFV.

The V and J genes are TRBV7-3 and TRBJ2-7; 7 bases are shared with TRBD2. V was pared by 1 base and J by 6 bases, with 12 bases of the junction left unmatched. CDR1 and CDR2 from the germline V gene are SGHTA and FQGTGA. This CDR3 region has 16 residues. The CDR3 here is CASSLNRRDYAGEQYF. The DNA for the CDR3 is TGTGCCAGCAGCTTAAATCGGAGGGACTATGCCGGCGAGCAGTACTTC. The complete variable domain, with remaining parts taken from reference TRBV7-3 and TRBJ2-7, reads GAGVSQTPSNKVTEKGKYVELRCDPISGHTALYWYRQSLGQGPEFLIYFQGTGAADDSGLPNDRFFAVRPEGSVSTLKIQRTERGDSAVYLCASSLNRRDYAGEQYFGPGTRLTVT.

This clonotype showed up many times. The chain employs TRBV19 and TRBJ1-5, with TRBD1 matching over 8 bases. Germline CDR1 is LNHDA and CDR2 is SQIVND (reference sequence). The V and J ends lost 6 bases and 9 bases, in that order; junction bases with no gene match: 4. The CDR3 is 12 residues long. CDR3 sequence reads: CASRQGEGPQHF. DNA of the CDR3: TGTGCCAGTAGACAGGGGGAAGGGCCCCAGCATTTT.